This TCR beta chain was captured in a study of blood T cell repertoires in COVID-19 (dated by TCRdb to about 2020). At the level of the whole study: Samples from collaborators originated in the United States, Italy and Spain and spanned both the acute and convalescent phases of COVID-19. The prospective study material was composed of cDNA or gDNA derived from T cells, B-cell-depleted T cells, or PBMCs. Subjects who had been exposed to COVID-19, were actively infected with it, or had recovered from it provided the deeply sampled blood TCRbeta repertoires that made up the dataset. The repertoires were made available in a free public database intended to serve as a resource for research on the immune response to SARS-CoV-2. The samples were drawn from the first 160 participants of the ongoing ImmuneRACE study and from 1,254 subjects provided by 6 global collaborators. Sample metadata almost always included a de-identified subject ID, COVID-19 status, age in years and sex. Where available, HLA class I and class II types were obtained from metadata supplied by the sample provider rather than from assay-based typing.

CDR1 is given as SGHTA and CDR2 as FQGTGA, both from the germline V gene. Relative to germline, V is 5 bases shorter and J is 3 bases shorter, with 13 bases between their ends. The CDR3, from cysteine to phenylalanine, totals 14 residues. Only CDR3 DNA is held: 42 bases, read in frame from base 1. This clone is classified as medium-sized (0.01 to 0.1%). Its cognate antigen has yet to be identified. No base-level quality is on record; no much larger clone is a single base apart. Broad study findings and their caveats: How much clinical and demographic metadata was included differed by source and by participant, and the metadata was provided uncurated.

Whole blood was collected in K2EDTA tubes by collaborating institutions according to the institutions' own protocols. Collaborator samples were shipped for TCRbeta analysis as frozen whole blood, isolated PBMCs, or DNA extracted from either sample type. TCRbeta CDR3 regions were amplified from genomic DNA using the immunoSEQ Assay, a bias-controlled multiplex PCR. The published analysis was carried out like this. Within the assay, amplification of reference gene primers was used to estimate how many nucleated cells each sample contained. Sequence reads were collapsed and filtered to measure the absolute abundance of every unique TCRbeta CDR3 rearrangement. Productive Simpson clonality was computed per sample as the square root of Simpson's diversity index over productive rearrangements. TCRdb re-hosts the immuneACCESS table, in-frame sequences only. Its copies lack some clones; in the studies checked, an unresolved V gene accounts for under half of them, and the cause for the rest is not known. That table supplies the V and J calls and clone size; D and trimming were determined from the DNA. For this sample there are 95,000 to 150,000 clones; approximately 90% appear just once. The ten largest make up about 4.5% of the sample.

Sequenced material: peripheral blood. The chain uses TRBV7-3 and TRBJ1-1; a tentative D call is TRBD1 (6 bases match). This clonotype was obtained from a middle-aged man with acute or convalescent COVID-19. The DNA sequence is given as TGTGCCAGCAGCCAAGGGACACTGGACACTGAAGCTTTCTTT. It specifies CASSQGTLDTEAFF. The CDR3, completed at both ends by the reference TRBV7-3 and TRBJ1-1 genes, gives the full variable domain GAGVSQTPSNKVTEKGKYVELRCDPISGHTALYWYRQSLGQGPEFLIYFQGTGAADDSGLPNDRFFAVRPEGSVSTLKIQRTERGDSAVYLCASSQGTLDTEAFFGQGTRLTVV.